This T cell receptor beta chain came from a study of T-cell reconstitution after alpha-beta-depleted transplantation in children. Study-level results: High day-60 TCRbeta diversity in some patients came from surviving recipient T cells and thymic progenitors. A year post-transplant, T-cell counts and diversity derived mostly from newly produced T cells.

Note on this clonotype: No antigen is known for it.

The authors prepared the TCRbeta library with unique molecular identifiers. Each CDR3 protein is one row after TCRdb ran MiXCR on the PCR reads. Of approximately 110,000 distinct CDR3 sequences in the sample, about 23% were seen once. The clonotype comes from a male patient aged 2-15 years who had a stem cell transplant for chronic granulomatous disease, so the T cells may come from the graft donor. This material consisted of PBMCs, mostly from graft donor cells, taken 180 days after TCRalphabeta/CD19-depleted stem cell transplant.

CDR3 DNA: TGTGCCAGCAGCCCTGGGGCTGTTCAGACAGTCCTCCACTTT. Encoded protein: CASSPGAVQTVLHF. The J gene is TRBJ1-6, the V gene TRBV5-5; D may be TRBD1 (5 bases). Germline loops: CDR1 SGHKS, CDR2 YYEKEE (reference sequence). Trimming cost V 4 bases and J 15 bases, with 20 bases left between them. This CDR3 has 14 residues.